These 18 T cell receptor beta chains were sequenced from one sample in a study of T cell repertoires in cytomegalovirus infection. These TCRs are of unknown antigen specificity. In TCRdb, the reads were re-called with MiXCR into one record per CDR3 protein. The repertoire holds 700,000 to 900,000 distinct CDR3 sequences, with roughly 29% as singletons. The sample was cultured CD8+ T cells from PBMCs, taken from culture after CMV antigen stimulation. The source is a human donor in good health (CMV status not recorded). Some clones in this sample may be carry-over from other donors' samples.

The rearrangement uses TRBV9 and TRBJ1-1; 7 bases agree with TRBD1. The germline V gene has CDR1 SGDLS and CDR2 YYNGEE. With V trimmed by 3 bases and J by 11 bases, 10 bases remained unmatched. The CDR3 spans 13 residues. The CDR3 region is CASSGRQGKDAFF. The DNA for the CDR3 is TGTGCCAGCAGCGGCCGACAGGGTAAGGACGCTTTCTTT.

The chain links TRBV2 to TRBJ1-2; D not certain. Germline V CDR1 and CDR2: SNHLY, FYNNEI. This CDR3 has 10 amino acids. Trimming took off 10 bases at V and 5 bases at J, with 8 bases between the two ends. In DNA, the CDR3 is TGTGCCACCGCCGCGTATGGCTACACCTTC. It is translated as CATAAYGYTF.

V is TRBV28 and J is TRBJ2-1, with 15 nucleotides matching TRBD2. In germline, CDR1 is MDHEN, CDR2 SYDVKM. Unmatched junction bases numbered 12, after V lost 6 bases and J lost 0 bases. The CDR3 covers 20 residues. The CDR3 spells CASRNRGLAGGLSSYNEQFF. Written as DNA, the CDR3 is TGTGCCAGCAGGAATCGGGGACTAGCGGGGGGCCTGAGCTCCTACAATGAGCAGTTCTTC.

The rearrangement uses TRBV7-9 and TRBJ2-1; 9 positions match TRBD1. Looked up from germline, CDR1 is SEHNR and CDR2 is FQNEAQ (reference sequence). The V gene end was trimmed by 3 bases and the J gene end by 6 bases; junction bases not matched to a gene: 15. The CDR3 runs to 18 residues. The CDR3 DNA sequence: TGTGCCAGCAGCTTTGGGACAGGGCTTACGGACCGGGTCAATGAGCAGTTCTTC. It codes for CASSFGTGLTDRVNEQFF.

This chain's CDR3 is CASSRGGAREAFF. CDR3 DNA: TGTGCCAGCAGCCGGGGGGGGGCCCGGGAAGCTTTCTTT. The genes are TRBV7-6 and TRBJ1-1; D may be TRBD1 (6 bases). The ends were cut back, 5 bases at V and 8 bases at J, with 15 bases in the middle. This CDR3 has 13 residues. Germline V gene sequence: CDR1 SGHVS, CDR2 FNYEAQ.

J is TRBJ1-5 and V is TRBV2; tentative D call: TRBD1 (6 bases). With 6 bases removed from V and 6 bases from J, the gap between germline ends came to 18 bases. CDR1 is SNHLY, CDR2 FYNNEI, per germline. The CDR3 spans 15 residues. The CDR3 reads CASSLRGAEIQPQHF. In nucleotides, the CDR3 is TGTGCCAGCAGCCTGCGGGGGGCGGAAATTCAGCCCCAGCATTTT.

The CDR3: CASSLTGTSSTDTQYF. The CDR3 DNA is TGTGCCAGCAGCCTCACCGGGACTAGCTCCACAGATACGCAGTATTTT. The chain combines TRBV7-3 with TRBJ2-3, with TRBD2 identical over 9 bases. Looked up from germline, CDR1 is SGHTA and CDR2 is FQGTGA. The CDR3 has 16 residues. V lost 5 bases to trimming and J lost 2 bases; unmatched junction nucleotides: 8.

In DNA, the CDR3 is TGTGCCAGCAGCTTGGGGGGACTAGCCACCGGGGAGCTGTTTTTT. Protein product: CASSLGGLATGELFF. The chain joins TRBV5-5 to TRBJ2-2, with 9 positions matching TRBD2. The CDR3 runs 15 residues. With 0 bases clipped from V and 4 bases from J, the junction kept 1 base outside the gene matches. Germline-derived CDR1 and CDR2 are SGHKS and YYEKEE (reference sequence).

The chain has TRBV6-5 and TRBJ2-2; D is unresolved. V gave up 1 base and J gave up 6 bases, with 12 bases separating them. This CDR3 comprises 15 residues. CDR1 is MNHEY, CDR2 SVGAGI, per germline. CDR3: CASSYFKEYAGELFF. CDR3 coding DNA: TGTGCCAGCAGTTACTTCAAGGAATACGCCGGGGAGCTGTTTTTT.

This clonotype was counted many times. The chain uses TRBV7-6 and TRBJ2-1; D could derive from TRBD1 or TRBD2 (5 bases each). The CDR3 loop spans 14 amino acids. Germline values: CDR1 SGHVS, CDR2 FNYEAQ. Between the trimmed V and J ends, which lost 5 bases and 5 bases, there was a span of 13 bases. CDR3 amino acids: CASSLTGTDNEQFF. CDR3 nucleotides: TGTGCCAGCAGCCTGACCGGGACCGACAATGAGCAGTTCTTC.

This clonotype appeared a few times. V and J are TRBV6-1 and TRBJ2-6; 9 nucleotides match TRBD1. CDR1 is MNHNS and CDR2 is SASEGT in the germline V gene. J gave up 8 bases and V 5 bases, and 7 bases lay outside the gene matches. This CDR3 contains 15 residues. The CDR3 region is CASSSRDRVTNVLTF. The DNA of the CDR3 is TGTGCCAGCAGTTCCCGGGACAGGGTAACCAACGTCCTGACTTTC.

In its sample, this clonotype was seen a few times. This chain uses TRBV7-6 with TRBJ1-1, with D unclear. V was shortened by 2 bases and J by 0 bases, with 10 bases between the two germline ends. The germline V gene encodes CDR1 SGHVS and CDR2 FNYEAQ. The CDR3 covers 15 residues. The CDR3 DNA is TGTGCCAGCAGCTTAAGGTCTGGGGTGAACACTGAAGCTTTCTTT. Protein sequence: CASSLRSGVNTEAFF.

The chain recombines TRBV10-3 with TRBJ2-7; 11 bases are a match to TRBD2. The CDR3 runs 15 residues. Per the germline V gene, CDR1 is ENHRY and CDR2 is SYGVKD. The J segment lost 1 base and the V segment lost 4 bases, leaving 3 bases of the junction unmatched. CDR3 bases: TGTGCCATCAGTGGACTAGCGGGACCGTCCTACGAGCAGTACTTC. Protein product: CAISGLAGPSYEQYF.

This clonotype turned up a few times. The chain joins TRBV4-1 to TRBJ1-5, with D hard to call. The V gene's germline CDR1 is MGHRA and CDR2 YSYEKL. Trimming took 1 base from V and 0 from J, leaving 10 bases between them. The CDR3 has 16 residues. As DNA, the CDR3 is TGCGCCAGCAGCCAAGTGATGCGGGCTAGCAATCAGCCCCAGCATTTT. Its protein is CASSQVMRASNQPQHF.

V gene TRBV27 combines with J gene TRBJ1-4; tentative D call: TRBD1 (6 bases). The CDR3 has 15 amino acids. Deletions cut 5 bases from V and 4 bases from J, with 14 bases between. Germline loops: CDR1 MNHEY, CDR2 SMNVEV (reference sequence). This chain's CDR3 is CASSPPGHLNEKLFF. As DNA, the CDR3 is TGTGCCAGCAGTCCTCCGGGACATCTTAATGAAAAACTGTTTTTT. Full variable domain (outside the CDR3, taken from reference TRBV27 and TRBJ1-4): EAQVTQNPRYLITVTGKKLTVTCSQNMNHEYMSWYRQDPGLGLRQIYYSMNVEVTDKGDVPEGYKVSRKEKRNFPLILESPSPNQTSLYFCASSPPGHLNEKLFFGSGTQLSVL.

This clonotype was counted between two and nine times. The CDR3 DNA reads TGTGCCAGCAGTTTATCGCCAACAGGGAAGCCTAACTATGGCTACACCTTC. Amino acid sequence: CASSLSPTGKPNYGYTF. The chain couples TRBV27 to TRBJ1-2; a weak D match, TRBD1 (6 bases). V dropped 0 bases and J dropped 0 bases, with 14 bases sitting between them. The CDR3 is 17 residues long. Looked up from germline, CDR1 is MNHEY and CDR2 is SMNVEV (reference sequence).

This clonotype was picked up a small number of times. The chain has TRBV6-2 or TRBV6-3 and TRBJ2-2; 7 bases fit TRBD1. J was trimmed by 4 bases and V by 2 bases; bases with no gene match: 7. Germline assignment: CDR1 MNHEY and CDR2 SVGEGT. The CDR3 has 16 amino acids. In DNA, the CDR3 is TGTGCCAGCAGTTACCCAGGGGGAGTAGGCACCGGGGAGCTGTTTTTT. Its protein product is CASSYPGGVGTGELFF.

This chain connects TRBV12-3 or TRBV12-4 to TRBJ2-3, with 11 bases matching TRBD2. Losses at the gene ends were 5 bases for V and 0 bases for J; bases not matched to a gene: 4. The CDR3 runs to 16 residues. CDR3 sequence: CASSGVAGGSTDTQYF. CDR3 in DNA: TGTGCCAGCAGTGGGGTAGCGGGGGGGAGCACAGATACGCAGTATTTT.